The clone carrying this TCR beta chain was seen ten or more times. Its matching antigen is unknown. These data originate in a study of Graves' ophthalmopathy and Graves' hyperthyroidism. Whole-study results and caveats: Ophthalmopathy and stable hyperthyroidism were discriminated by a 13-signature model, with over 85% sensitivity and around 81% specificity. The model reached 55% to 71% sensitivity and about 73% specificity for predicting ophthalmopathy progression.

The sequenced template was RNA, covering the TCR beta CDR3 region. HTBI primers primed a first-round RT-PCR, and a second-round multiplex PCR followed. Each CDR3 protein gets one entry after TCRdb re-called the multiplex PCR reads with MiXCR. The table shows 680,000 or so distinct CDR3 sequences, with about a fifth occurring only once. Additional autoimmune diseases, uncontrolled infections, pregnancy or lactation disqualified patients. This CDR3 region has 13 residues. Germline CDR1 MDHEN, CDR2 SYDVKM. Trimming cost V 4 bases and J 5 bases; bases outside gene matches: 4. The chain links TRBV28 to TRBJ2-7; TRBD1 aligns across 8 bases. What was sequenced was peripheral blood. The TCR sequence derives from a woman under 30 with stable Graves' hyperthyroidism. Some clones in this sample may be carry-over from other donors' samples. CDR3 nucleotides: TGTGCCAGCAGTTCCCCGGACAGGGACGAGCAGTACTTC. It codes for CASSSPDRDEQYF. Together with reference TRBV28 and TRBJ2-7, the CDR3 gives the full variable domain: DVKVTQSSRYLVKRTGEKVFLECVQDMDHENMFWYRQDPGLGLRLIYFSYDVKMKEKGDIPEGYSVSREKKERFSLILESASTNQTSMYLCASSSPDRDEQYFGPGTRLTVT.